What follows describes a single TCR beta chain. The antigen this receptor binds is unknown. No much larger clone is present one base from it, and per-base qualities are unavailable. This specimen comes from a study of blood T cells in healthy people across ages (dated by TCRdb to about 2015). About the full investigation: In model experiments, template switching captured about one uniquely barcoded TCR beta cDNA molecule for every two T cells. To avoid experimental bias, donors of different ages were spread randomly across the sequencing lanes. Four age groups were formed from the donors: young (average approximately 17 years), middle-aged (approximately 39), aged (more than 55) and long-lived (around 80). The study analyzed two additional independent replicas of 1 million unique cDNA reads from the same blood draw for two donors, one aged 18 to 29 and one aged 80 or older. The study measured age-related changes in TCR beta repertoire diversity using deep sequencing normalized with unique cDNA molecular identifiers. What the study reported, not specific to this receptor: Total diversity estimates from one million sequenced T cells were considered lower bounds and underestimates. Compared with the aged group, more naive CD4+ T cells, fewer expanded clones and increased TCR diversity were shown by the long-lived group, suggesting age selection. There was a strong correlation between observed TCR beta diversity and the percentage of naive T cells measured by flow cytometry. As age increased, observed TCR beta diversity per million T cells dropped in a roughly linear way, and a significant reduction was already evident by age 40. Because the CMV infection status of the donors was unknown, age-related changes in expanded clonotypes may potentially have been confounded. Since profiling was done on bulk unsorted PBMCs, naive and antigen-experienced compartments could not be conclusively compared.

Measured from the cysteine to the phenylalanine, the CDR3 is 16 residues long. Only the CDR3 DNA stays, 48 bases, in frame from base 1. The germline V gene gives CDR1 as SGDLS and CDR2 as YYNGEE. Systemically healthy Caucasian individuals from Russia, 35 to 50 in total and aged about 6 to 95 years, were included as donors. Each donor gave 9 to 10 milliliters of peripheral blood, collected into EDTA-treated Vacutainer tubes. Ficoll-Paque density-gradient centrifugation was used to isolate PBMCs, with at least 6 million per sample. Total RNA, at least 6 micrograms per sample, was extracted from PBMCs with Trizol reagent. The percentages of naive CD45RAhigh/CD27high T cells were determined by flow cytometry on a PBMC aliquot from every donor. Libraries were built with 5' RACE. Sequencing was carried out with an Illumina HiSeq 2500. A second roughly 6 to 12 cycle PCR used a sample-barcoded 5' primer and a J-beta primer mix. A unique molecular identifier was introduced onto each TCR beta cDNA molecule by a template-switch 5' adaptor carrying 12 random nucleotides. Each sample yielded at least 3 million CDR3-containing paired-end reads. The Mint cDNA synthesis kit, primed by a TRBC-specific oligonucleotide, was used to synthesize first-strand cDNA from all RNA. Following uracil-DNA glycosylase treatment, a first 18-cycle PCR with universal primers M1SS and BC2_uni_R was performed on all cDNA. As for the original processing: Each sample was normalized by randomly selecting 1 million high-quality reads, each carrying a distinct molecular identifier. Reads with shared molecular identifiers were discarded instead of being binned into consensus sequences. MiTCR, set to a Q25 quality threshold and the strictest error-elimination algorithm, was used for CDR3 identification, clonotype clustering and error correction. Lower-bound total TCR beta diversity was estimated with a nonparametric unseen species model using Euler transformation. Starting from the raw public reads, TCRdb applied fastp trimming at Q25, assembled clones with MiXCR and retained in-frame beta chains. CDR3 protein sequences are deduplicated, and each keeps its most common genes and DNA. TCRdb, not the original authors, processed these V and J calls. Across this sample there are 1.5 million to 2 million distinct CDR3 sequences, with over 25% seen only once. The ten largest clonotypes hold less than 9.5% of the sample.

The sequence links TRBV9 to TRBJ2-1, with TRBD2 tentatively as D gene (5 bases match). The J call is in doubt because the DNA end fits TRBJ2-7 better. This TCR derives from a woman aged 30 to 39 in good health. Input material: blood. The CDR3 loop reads CASSAPERGPYNEQYF. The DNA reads TGTGCCAGCAGCGCACCCGAGCGCGGGCCCTACAATGAGCAGTACTTC.